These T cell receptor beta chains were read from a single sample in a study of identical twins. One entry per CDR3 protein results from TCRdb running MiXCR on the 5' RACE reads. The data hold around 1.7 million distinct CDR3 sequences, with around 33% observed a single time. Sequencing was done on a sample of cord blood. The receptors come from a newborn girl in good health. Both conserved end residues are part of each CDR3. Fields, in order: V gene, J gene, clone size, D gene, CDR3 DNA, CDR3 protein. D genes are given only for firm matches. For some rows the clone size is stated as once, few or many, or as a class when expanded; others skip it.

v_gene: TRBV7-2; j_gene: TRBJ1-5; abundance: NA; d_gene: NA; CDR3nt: TGTGCCAGCAGCTTAGTGGCGGGGATACGCAATCAGCCCCAGCATTTT; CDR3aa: CASSLVAGIRNQPQHF
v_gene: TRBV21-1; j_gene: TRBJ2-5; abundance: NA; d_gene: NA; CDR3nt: TGTGCCAGCAGCTTTCGAAGGTGGAGGGAAGAGACCCAGTACTTC; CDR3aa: CASSFRRWREETQYF
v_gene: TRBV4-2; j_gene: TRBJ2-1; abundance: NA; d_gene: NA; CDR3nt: TGTGCCAGCAGCCTCTCCGGTGAGCCCTACAATGAGCAGTTCTTC; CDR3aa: CASSLSGEPYNEQFF
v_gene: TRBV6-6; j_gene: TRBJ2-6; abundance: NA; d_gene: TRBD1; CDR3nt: TGTGCCAGCAGGGATGTGACAGGGGAATCGGGGGCCAACGTCCTGACTTTC; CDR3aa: CASRDVTGESGANVLTF
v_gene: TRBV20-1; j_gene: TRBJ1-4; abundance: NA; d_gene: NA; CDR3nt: TGCAGTGCTCCCTCGGGGGGACTTCCTGGGGAAAAACTGTTTTTT; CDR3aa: CSAPSGGLPGEKLFF
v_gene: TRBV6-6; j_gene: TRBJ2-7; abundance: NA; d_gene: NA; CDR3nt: TGTGCCAGCAGTCAGAACGGGGGCTCCTACAATGAGCAGTACTTC; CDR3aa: CASSQNGGSYNEQYF
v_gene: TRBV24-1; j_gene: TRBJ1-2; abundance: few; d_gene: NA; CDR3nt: TGTGCCACCAGTGATCGACTTGATGGCTACACCTTC; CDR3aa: CATSDRLDGYTF
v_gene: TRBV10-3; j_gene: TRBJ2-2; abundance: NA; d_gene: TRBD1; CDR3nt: TGTGCCATCAGTGCCACCCAATCGTTCTCAAAACCCCTCCAGGGGGCGAACACCGGGGAGCTGTTTTTT; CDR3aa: CAISATQSFSKPLQGANTGELFF
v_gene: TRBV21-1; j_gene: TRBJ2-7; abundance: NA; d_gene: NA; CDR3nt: TGTGCCAGCAGCAAAGTCGGGGTAGCGGGACACTCCTACGAGCAGTACTTC; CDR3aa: CASSKVGVAGHSYEQYF
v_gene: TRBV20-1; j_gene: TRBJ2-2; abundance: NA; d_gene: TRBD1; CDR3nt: TGCAGTGCTAGAGGTGGACAGGGATACACCGGGGAGCTGTTTTTT; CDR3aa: CSARGGQGYTGELFF
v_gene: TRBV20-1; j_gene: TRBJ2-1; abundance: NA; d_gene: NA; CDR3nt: TGCAGTGCTCCCCGAAATGATCGGGGGGCGGGGTACAATGAGCAGTTCTTC; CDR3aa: CSAPRNDRGAGYNEQFF
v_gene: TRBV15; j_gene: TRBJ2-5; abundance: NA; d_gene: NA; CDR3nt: TGTGCCACCAGCAGAGATTTGGGCGACGGGGAGACCCAGTACTTC; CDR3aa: CATSRDLGDGETQYF
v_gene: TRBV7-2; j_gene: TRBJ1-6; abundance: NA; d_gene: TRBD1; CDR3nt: TGTGCCAGCAGCTGGGACAGGGAGATTTCACCCCTCCACTTT; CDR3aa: CASSWDREISPLHF
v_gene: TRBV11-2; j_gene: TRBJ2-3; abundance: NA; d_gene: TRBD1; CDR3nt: TGTGCCAGCAGCTCTTTCCGGACAGGGGGCACAGATACGCAGTATTTT; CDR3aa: CASSSFRTGGTDTQYF
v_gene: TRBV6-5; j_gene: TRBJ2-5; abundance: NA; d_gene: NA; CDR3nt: TGTGCCAGCAGTTACTCGATGTGGCGCCAAGAGACCCAGTACTTC; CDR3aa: CASSYSMWRQETQYF
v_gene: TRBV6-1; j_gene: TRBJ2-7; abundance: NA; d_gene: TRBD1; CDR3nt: TGTGCCAGCAGGTACAGGGGATCCGAGCAGTACTTC; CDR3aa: CASRYRGSEQYF